A single sample gave rise to the 29 T cell receptor beta chains below, sequenced in a study of T cell responses to AZD1222 COVID-19 vaccine. Data came from immunoSEQ multiplex PCR; TCRdb stores just in-frame clones and leaves some out. The sample gives some 180,000 clones, 91% of which show up once; 1.5% to 2% is in the top ten. The sample was peripheral blood, taken 28 days after the second AZD1222 dose. The receptors here all came from an adult who received the AZD1222 COVID-19 vaccine.

Turning to this clone: The germline gene is not matched at one end of the junction; a read error may be the cause. The chain uses TRBV18 and TRBJ1-2; maybe TRBD1 (5 bases). CDR1 and CDR2 from the germline V gene are KGHSH and LQKENI. This CDR3 region has 14 residues. Here the CDR3 reads CASSPPLNMDTGGF. DNA of the CDR3: TGTGCCAGCTCACCACCGTTGAATATGGACACTGGGGGCTTC.

As DNA, the CDR3 is TGTGCCAGCAAAAGAGGTGGAAACACCATATATTTT. Translating it yields CASKRGGNTIYF. This chain joins TRBV12-3 or TRBV12-4 and TRBJ1-3; no definite D call. Trimming cost V 7 bases and J 3 bases, with 7 bases left between them. This CDR3 comprises 12 residues.

The chain is built from TRBV4-3 and TRBJ2-1; 12 bases line up with TRBD1. Germline CDR1 LGHNA, CDR2 YSLEER. Losses at the gene ends were 0 bases for V and 8 bases for J; bases not matched to a gene: 5. This CDR3 has 16 amino acids. The CDR3 region is CASSQDPGQGADEQFF. CDR3 coding DNA: TGCGCCAGCAGCCAAGACCCGGGACAGGGGGCGGATGAGCAGTTCTTC.

The V gene is TRBV19, the J gene TRBJ2-1, with TRBD2 identical over 15 bases. Trimming took 7 bases from V and 5 from J; bases not matched to a gene: 6. This CDR3 spans 16 amino acids. Germline CDR1 LNHDA, CDR2 SQIVND (reference sequence). The DNA for the CDR3 is TGTGCCAGTAAGTACGGGACTAGCGGGAGGAACAATGAGCAGTTCTTC. This encodes CASKYGTSGRNNEQFF. The variable domain in full, completed from reference TRBV19 and TRBJ2-1, reads DGGITQSPKYLFRKEGQNVTLSCEQNLNHDAMYWYRQDPGQGLRLIYYSQIVNDFQKGDIAEGYSVSREKKESFPLTVTSAQKNPTAFYLCASKYGTSGRNNEQFFGPGTRLTVL.

CDR3: CASSPDRGQPQHF. For the CDR3, the DNA is TGTGCCAGCAGCCCAGACAGGGGGCAGCCCCAGCATTTT. The V call is TRBV11-2, the J call TRBJ1-5, with TRBD1 matching 9 bases. This CDR3 has 13 amino acids. V lost 5 bases to trimming and J lost 7 bases; unmatched junction nucleotides: 3. Germline CDR1 SGHAT, CDR2 FQNNGV.

DNA for the CDR3: TGTGCCAGCAGCCGAGCGCCAAGCTCCTACGAGCAGTACTTC. Translated: CASSRAPSSYEQYF. The chain joins TRBV3-1 (or the pseudogene TRBV3-2) to TRBJ2-7, with D hard to call. The length of the CDR3 is 14 residues. The V gene's germline CDR1 is LGHDT and CDR2 YNNKEL (reference sequence). V dropped 4 bases and J dropped 0 bases, with 10 bases sitting between them.

The gene calls are TRBV18 and TRBJ2-7; TRBD1 matches at 8 bases. Trimming cost V 5 bases and J 1 base; bases outside gene matches: 7. This CDR3 spans 15 amino acids. The V gene's germline CDR1 is KGHSH and CDR2 LQKENI. This chain's CDR3 is CASSDRTGRSYEQYF. The CDR3 coding sequence is TGTGCCAGCTCAGACCGGACAGGGCGGTCCTACGAGCAGTACTTC.

This clone has just one count. The sample carries other DNA sequences with the same CDR3. This sequence joins TRBV6-5 and TRBJ1-1; no definite D call. With 2 bases removed from V and 1 base from J, the gap between germline ends came to 8 bases. The CDR3 is 14 amino acids. From germline, CDR1 is MNHEY and CDR2 SVGAGI. The CDR3 region has the DNA TGTGCCAGCAGTTACCGGCGTGGGAACACTGAAGCTTTCTTT. Translation gives CASSYRRGNTEAFF.

The gene calls are TRBV24-1 and TRBJ2-5; TRBD2 matches 7 bases. Trimming took 5 bases from V and 5 from J; bases not matched to a gene: 4. Germline V gene data show CDR1 as KGHDR and CDR2 as SFDVKD. The CDR3 spans 13 residues. As DNA, the CDR3 is TGTGCCACCAGTGGTTCCGGGGGGGAGACCCAGTACTTC. Translated: CATSGSGGETQYF.

V gene TRBV5-1 combines with J gene TRBJ2-2; D gene ambiguous. CDR3 size: 15 residues. The V end was cut by 1 base, the J end by 8 bases, with 15 bases between. Germline V lookup: CDR1 SGHRS, CDR2 YFSETQ. Written as DNA, the CDR3 is TGCGCCAGCAGCTTGCAAACTCTGACGACGGGGGAGCTGTTTTTT. Protein product: CASSLQTLTTGELFF. The whole variable domain, remainder taken from reference TRBV5-1 and TRBJ2-2, is KAGVTQTPRYLIKTRGQQVTLSCSPISGHRSVSWYQQTPGQGLQFLFEYFSETQRNKGNFPGRFSGRQFSNSRSEMNVSTLELGDSALYLCASSLQTLTTGELFFGEGSRLTVL.

This chain connects TRBV29-1 to TRBJ1-3, with D possibly TRBD1 on 5 matching bases. The CDR3 covers 13 residues. Per germline, CDR1 SQVTM and CDR2 ANQGSEA. The V gene lost 3 bases and the J gene lost 5 bases, with 11 bases spanning the gap. The CDR3 reads CSVEGESRNTIYF. The CDR3 coding sequence is TGCAGCGTTGAGGGGGAAAGCAGAAACACCATATATTTT.

J is TRBJ2-7 and V is TRBV5-5, with D maybe TRBD1 (6 bases). V was cut by 2 bases and J by 3 bases, with 12 bases left in between. Germline assignment: CDR1 SGHKS and CDR2 YYEKEE (reference sequence). The CDR3 runs 14 residues. The CDR3 DNA follows: TGTGCCAGCAGCTTAGACGGGACATTCTACGAGCAGTACTTC. This encodes CASSLDGTFYEQYF. Together with reference TRBV5-5 and TRBJ2-7, the CDR3 gives the full variable domain: DAGVTQSPTHLIKTRGQQVTLRCSPISGHKSVSWYQQVLGQGPQFIFQYYEKEERGRGNFPDRFSARQFPNYSSELNVNALLLGDSALYLCASSLDGTFYEQYFGPGTRLTVT.

The rearrangement joins TRBV14 to TRBJ2-7; D may be TRBD2 (5 bases). The CDR3 length is 15 residues. Trimming removed 2 bases at V and 4 bases at J, with 15 bases between. The germline gives CDR1 SGHDN, CDR2 FVKESK. The CDR3 DNA is TGTGCCAGCAGCCAACCAGCGGCACCCCCTTACGAGCAGTACTTC. Translated, it gives CASSQPAAPPYEQYF.

The chain uses TRBV2 and TRBJ1-2; D gene ambiguous. V was cut by 6 bases and J by 8 bases, with 13 bases left in between. The CDR3 covers 12 residues. CDR1 and CDR2 from the germline V gene are SNHLY and FYNNEI. Here the CDR3 DNA reads TGTGCCAGCAGCCCCCCCGGGGAGGGCTACACCTTC. This encodes CASSPPGEGYTF.

This rearrangement joins TRBV5-6 to TRBJ1-2, with D possibly TRBD1 on 5 matching bases. Germline V CDR1 and CDR2: SGHDT, YYEEEE. CDR3 length: 12 amino acids. V gave up 1 base and J gave up 7 bases, with 8 bases separating them. The chain's CDR3 is CASSLIGAGYTF. The DNA for the CDR3 is TGTGCCAGCAGCTTGATCGGGGCTGGCTACACCTTC.

The chain links TRBV7-2 to TRBJ2-7, with TRBD1 as a possible D gene (6 bases). Deletions cut 5 bases from V and 6 bases from J, with 14 bases between. Germline loops: CDR1 SGHTA, CDR2 FQGNSA. The CDR3 sequence is 13 residues long. CDR3 region: CASSTGQVREQYF. CDR3 bases: TGTGCCAGCAGCACAGGGCAGGTACGCGAGCAGTACTTC.

The V and J genes are TRBV6-6 and TRBJ2-2, with a weak D call TRBD1 (6 bases). The CDR3 totals 17 residues. The germline CDR1 and CDR2 sequences are MNHNY and SVGAGI (reference sequence). V shed 6 bases and J shed 4 bases, with 21 bases lying between them. The CDR3 sequence is CASSRVGNRVTTGELFF. CDR3 DNA: TGTGCCAGCAGCCGAGTGGGGAACAGGGTTACCACCGGGGAGCTGTTTTTT.

This rearrangement joins TRBV9 to TRBJ1-4, with D perhaps TRBD1 (6 bases). CDR3 length equals 15 residues. Deletions cut 3 bases from V and 2 bases from J, with 11 bases between. CDR1 and CDR2 from the germline V gene are SGDLS and YYNGEE. CDR3 in amino acids: CASSARGATNEKLFF. The CDR3 DNA reads TGTGCCAGCAGCGCGAGGGGGGCCACTAATGAAAAACTGTTTTTT.

The chain employs TRBV19 and TRBJ2-1; 7 nucleotides line up with TRBD2. V was clipped by 7 bases and J by 1 base; unmatched bases: 7. The CDR3 spans 15 residues. The germline V gene has CDR1 LNHDA and CDR2 SQIVND (reference sequence). CDR3 bases: TGTGCCAGTACCCCGGGGGGAGGGTCCTACAATGAGCAGTTCTTC. This translates into CASTPGGGSYNEQFF.

This chain connects TRBV18 to TRBJ1-2, with 9 bases lining up with TRBD1. The CDR3 has 14 residues. In germline, CDR1 is KGHSH, CDR2 LQKENI. V lost 6 bases and J lost 7; bases outside the gene matches: 9. CDR3 sequence (DNA): TGTGCCAGCTCTCATTCACAGGGGGCTGGTGGCTACACCTTC. Protein sequence: CASSHSQGAGGYTF. Full variable domain (outside the CDR3, taken from reference TRBV18 and TRBJ1-2): NAGVMQNPRHLVRRRGQEARLRCSPMKGHSHVYWYRQLPEEGLKFMVYLQKENIIDESGMPKERFSAEFPKEGPSILRIQQVVRGDSAAYFCASSHSQGAGGYTFGSGTRLTVV.

Concerning this clone: This same CDR3 is encoded by further DNA sequences in the sample. The chain joins TRBV5-6 to TRBJ1-5, with D uncertain. Between the trimmed V and J ends, which lost 4 bases and 3 bases, there was a span of 5 bases. Germline lookup yields CDR1 SGHDT and CDR2 YYEEEE. The CDR3 spans 12 residues. CDR3 in DNA: TGTGCCAGCAGCCTACCCAATCAGCCCCAGCATTTT. Amino acid sequence: CASSLPNQPQHF.

This clone was picked up a small number of times. The gene calls are TRBV19 and TRBJ2-1, with D unclear. Germline loops: CDR1 LNHDA, CDR2 SQIVND (reference sequence). The CDR3 sequence is 11 residues long. V was shortened by 4 bases and J by 5 bases, with 3 bases between the two germline ends. CDR3 sequence reads: CASSRNNEQFF. For the CDR3, the DNA is TGTGCCAGTAGTAGAAACAATGAGCAGTTCTTC.

This chain links TRBV6-5 with TRBJ1-2; 9 positions match TRBD1. CDR3 length: 14 amino acids. The V segment lost 6 bases and the J segment 5 bases; nucleotides outside the gene matches: 7. The germline gives CDR1 MNHEY, CDR2 SVGAGI. The DNA for the CDR3 is TGTGCCAGCAGGGACAGGGGCTGGAGGTATGGCTACACCTTC. Its translation is CASRDRGWRYGYTF.

The genes are TRBV3-1 (or the pseudogene TRBV3-2) and TRBJ1-1; D ambiguous. This CDR3 comprises 14 residues. The V gene lost 4 bases and the J gene lost 1 base, with 10 bases spanning the gap. Germline CDR1 is LGHDT and CDR2 is YNNKEL (reference sequence). The CDR3 sequence: CASSRSEGNTEAFF. The CDR3 bases are TGTGCCAGCAGCCGAAGTGAAGGGAACACTGAAGCTTTCTTT.

The genes are TRBV5-1 and TRBJ1-5; 8 bases agree with TRBD1. The CDR3 has 15 residues. With V trimmed by 1 base and J by 5 bases, 5 bases remained unmatched. Germline lookup yields CDR1 SGHRS and CDR2 YFSETQ. CDR3 in DNA: TGCGCCAGCAGCTTGCTCGGGACAGGTGATCAGCCCCAGCATTTT. It encodes CASSLLGTGDQPQHF.

The rearrangement uses TRBV21-1 and TRBJ2-3; the table gives TRBD1 as D, unverified against the DNA. TRBV21-1 is recorded as a pseudogene. This CDR3 contains 16 residues. CDR3 loop: CASSKVSSGHTDTQYF. CDR3 coding DNA: TGTGCCAGCAGCAAAGTTTCCAGTGGCCACACAGATACGCAGTATTTT.

The chain has TRBV7-3 and TRBJ2-2; D possibly corresponds to TRBD2 (7 bases). The CDR3 loop spans 15 amino acids. V was trimmed by 7 bases and J by 4 bases, leaving 16 bases between them. From germline, CDR1 is SGHTA and CDR2 FQGTGA. The CDR3 sequence is CASTRDRGGTGELFF. DNA of the CDR3: TGTGCCAGCACCCGAGATAGGGGGGGCACCGGGGAGCTGTTTTTT.

The chain recombines TRBV11-3 with TRBJ2-1; D is ambiguous. V lost 2 bases and J 6 bases, leaving 14 bases between the germline ends. Looked up from germline, CDR1 is SGHNT and CDR2 is YENEEA. CDR3 size: 15 residues. CDR3 sequence: CASSLRGSSVNEQFF. The CDR3 nucleotides are TGTGCCAGCAGCTTAAGAGGATCGAGCGTCAATGAGCAGTTCTTC.

The rearrangement uses TRBV5-1 and TRBJ2-5, with D hard to call. The CDR3 is 17 residues long. Germline CDR1 and CDR2: SGHRS and YFSETQ. The V end lost 4 bases, the J end lost 4 bases, and 23 bases lay between the germline ends. CDR3 protein: CASSPGAPDHLTETQYF. CDR3 nucleotide sequence: TGCGCCAGCAGCCCCGGAGCTCCGGATCATCTTACAGAGACCCAGTACTTC.